The text below deals with one T cell receptor beta chain. In its sample, this clonotype was seen many times. This receptor's antigen is unknown. No base-level quality is on record; no much larger clone is a single base apart. The CDR3 contains 9 residues, cysteine and phenylalanine counted. CDR3 DNA is the only sequence kept; it has 27 bases, read in frame from the first base. CDR1 and CDR2, per the germline V gene, are SQVTM and ANQGSEA. V is pared back by 2 bases and J by 7 bases, with 2 bases lying between the germline termini. The data are from a study of response to subunit inactivated influenza vaccine (dated by TCRdb to the late 2010s). For the study in its entirety: Deep quantitative T cell receptor repertoire profiling was used in the study to track responses to a trivalent subunit inactivated influenza vaccine. Broad study findings and their caveats: The authors proposed that each seasonal influenza vaccination may bring in only a limited number of new T cells.

Preparation of the library involved RT-PCR. Sequencer: Illumina HiSeq 2500. Using fastp at Q25 and MiXCR, TCRdb reprocessed the public reads and kept productive beta chains. A single entry per CDR3 protein holds the most common genes and DNA from its merged rows. The sample table lists 400,000 to 650,000 distinct CDR3 sequences, less than 7.5% of them with a count of one. Together, the top ten hold approximately 14% of the sample. Recombination joined TRBV29-1 with TRBJ1-2; confidence is insufficient to name the D gene. This sample comprised PBMCs from blood, obtained less than 25 months after vaccination. The clonotype was recovered from a man aged 45-69 years who received an inactivated influenza vaccine. Donor details come from another sample of the same person, matched by shared clones. The DNA sequence reads TGCAGCGTTGAACGTGGCTACACCTTC. Translation gives CSVERGYTF.